In this sample, the clone carrying this T cell receptor beta chain turned up a few times. Its antigen remains unknown. This CDR3 is built from 11 residues. Unmatched junction bases numbered 0, after V lost 5 bases and J lost 8 bases. Germline V gene lookup returns CDR1 KGHSH and CDR2 LQKENI. The sample belongs to a study of cytomegalovirus exposure and HLA in healthy donors. Study-level information: The study's early data release held roughly 91 million unique TCRs from HLA-typed donors. Study observations and caveats: In a later analysis, common viral pathogens appeared linked to several of the most significant clusters.

PCR amplification relied on 60 Vbeta primers (plus 13 Jbeta primers). Data came from immunoSEQ multiplex PCR; TCRdb stores just in-frame clones and leaves some out. The sample has fewer than 150,000 clones; roughly four fifths are singletons. Sequences were obtained from PBMCs. The chain links TRBV18 to TRBJ1-1; 9 bases align to TRBD1. The TCR comes from a woman aged 45-65 years in good health and CMV-seropositive. The CDR3 loop reads CASSDRGEAFF. The CDR3 DNA sequence: TGTGCCAGCTCAGACAGGGGGGAAGCTTTCTTT.